This TCR beta chain was recorded in a study of control samples from healthy donors and cancer patients. TCRdb's copy holds only in-frame clones and misses some; the assay was immunoSEQ multiplex PCR. The sample lists approximately 63,000 clones; 70% to 90% were seen once. V was clipped by 4 bases and J by 1 base; unmatched bases: 2. CDR1 SGHDT and CDR2 YYEEEE come from the germline V gene. The CDR3 is 14 amino acids. The receptor comes from a middle-aged man in good health. The sequenced material came from blood. The chain links TRBV5-6 to TRBJ1-5; 7 bases line up with TRBD1. DNA for the CDR3: TGTGCCAGCAGCCAGGGGGGGAGCAATCAGCCCCAGCATTTT. Translated: CASSQGGSNQPQHF. Full variable domain (rest looked up from reference TRBV5-6 and TRBJ1-5): DAGVTQSPTHLIKTRGQQVTLRCSPKSGHDTVSWYQQALGQGPQFIFQYYEEEERQRGNFPDRFSGHQFPNYSSELNVNALLLGDSALYLCASSQGGSNQPQHFGDGTRLSIL.